The T cell receptor beta chain under discussion was sequenced for a study of T cell changes during pregnancy in multiple sclerosis. The method was immunoSEQ multiplex PCR; TCRdb's version includes in-frame clones alone and lacks a portion of them. There are approximately 93,000 clones in the sample; 91% occur only once, and around 1.8% lies in the top ten. V lost 8 bases and J 1 base, leaving 8 bases between the germline ends. The CDR3 runs 12 residues. Germline CDR1 is MNHEY and CDR2 is SMNVEV (reference sequence). The clonotype comes from a female donor in good health, enrolled as a control in a pregnancy study. This sequence joins TRBV27 and TRBJ2-5, with D maybe TRBD1 (6 bases). This sample comprised peripheral blood, obtained in the first trimester of pregnancy. The CDR3 DNA is TGTGCCAGCGGACAGATCCAAGAGACCCAGTACTTC. Translated: CASGQIQETQYF.